These 2 T cell receptor beta chains originate from one sample sequenced in a study of cytomegalovirus exposure and HLA in healthy donors. The PCR made use of 60 Vbeta and 13 Jbeta primers. Produced via immunoSEQ multiplex PCR; TCRdb's table is partial and in-frame only. The sample comprises 100,000 to 150,000 clones, 75% to 85% of which are singletons, and 7% to 9.5% rests with the top ten. The sample consisted of PBMCs. The source of these receptors is a man aged 30 to 45 in good health and CMV-seropositive.

This clone showed up just once. The chain links TRBV7-3 to TRBJ2-7, with 12 positions matching TRBD1. From germline, CDR1 is SGHTA and CDR2 FQGTGA. Losses at the gene ends were 5 bases for V and 6 bases for J; bases not matched to a gene: 5. The CDR3 runs 14 residues. CDR3 bases: TGTGCCAGCAGCCCCGGGACAGGGGGCGGCGAGCAGTACTTC. Protein sequence: CASSPGTGGGEQYF.

CDR3 sequence (DNA): TGTGCCAGTAGTCTCCCCGGGACAGGGAACGAGCAGTACTTC. Translated: CASSLPGTGNEQYF. The chain employs TRBV19 and TRBJ2-7, with 9 bases lining up with TRBD1. Looked up from germline, CDR1 is LNHDA and CDR2 is SQIVND (reference sequence). The ends lost 5 bases at V and 5 bases at J; junction bases unmatched: 7. The CDR3 length is 14 residues.